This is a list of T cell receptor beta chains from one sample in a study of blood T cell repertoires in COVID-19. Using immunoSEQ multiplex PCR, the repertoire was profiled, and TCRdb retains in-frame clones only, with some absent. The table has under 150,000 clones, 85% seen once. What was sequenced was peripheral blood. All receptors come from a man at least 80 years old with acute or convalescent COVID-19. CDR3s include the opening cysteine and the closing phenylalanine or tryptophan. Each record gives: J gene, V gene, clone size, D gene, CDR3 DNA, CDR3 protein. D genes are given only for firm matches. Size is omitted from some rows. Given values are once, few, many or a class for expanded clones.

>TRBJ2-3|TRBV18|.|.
TGTGCCAGCTCACCAAGTCGAGGTAGCGGTAGCACAGATACGCAGTATTTT
CASSPSRGSGSTDTQYF
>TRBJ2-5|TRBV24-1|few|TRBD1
TGTGCCACCAGTGTCTCTGGTGCCGGACAGGGGACAGAGACCCAGTACTTC
CATSVSGAGQGTETQYF
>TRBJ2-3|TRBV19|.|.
TGTGCCAGTAGGAACTATGGCGTGGGGACTAGCACAGATACGCAGTATTTT
CASRNYGVGTSTDTQYF
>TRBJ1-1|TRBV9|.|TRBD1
TGTGCCAGCAGCGTAGCTGTGACAGGGGCAGGGGACACTGAAGCTTTCTTT
CASSVAVTGAGDTEAFF
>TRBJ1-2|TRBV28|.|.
TGTGCCAGCAGTTTAGGGGGGACTTATAACTATGGCTACACCTTC
CASSLGGTYNYGYTF
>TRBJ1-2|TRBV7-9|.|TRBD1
TGTGCCAGCAGCTCAACCCAGGGGGGCTATGGCTACACCTTC
CASSSTQGGYGYTF
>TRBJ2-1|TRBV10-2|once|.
TGCGCCAGCCAAGAGAGCTCCTACAATGAGCAGTTCTTC
CASQESSYNEQFF
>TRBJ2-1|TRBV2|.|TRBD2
TGTGCCAGCAGTTCTAGCGGGGGGGATAATGAGCAGTTCTTC
CASSSSGGDNEQFF
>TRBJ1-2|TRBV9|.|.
TGTGCCAGCAGCGTAGCCCCGACAGGTTCTGGCTACACCTTC
CASSVAPTGSGYTF
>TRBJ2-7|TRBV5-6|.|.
TGTGCCAGCAGCTGGGACACCTCCTACGAGCAGTACTTC
CASSWDTSYEQYF
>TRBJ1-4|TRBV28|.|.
TGTGCCAGCAGTTCGCCCTCGGGGGGGGGCGTAGAAAAACTGTTTTTT
CASSSPSGGGVEKLFF
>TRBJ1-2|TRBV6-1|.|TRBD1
TGTGCCAGCAGTGAAGCGGTCAGGGGGCCATCACGGCCGTATGGCTACACCTTC
CASSEAVRGPSRPYGYTF
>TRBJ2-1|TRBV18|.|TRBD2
TGTGCCAGCTCACCAAGGACTAGCGGGGGACCTACCTACAATGAGCAGTTCTTC
CASSPRTSGGPTYNEQFF
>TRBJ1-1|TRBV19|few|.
TGTGCCAGTAGTACACTCAGGGGTTACGAAGCTTTCTTT
CASSTLRGYEAFF
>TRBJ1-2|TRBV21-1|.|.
TGTGCCAGCAGCAATTTAGGACAGGAGGAACTCTATGGCTACACCTTC
CASSNLGQEELYGYTF
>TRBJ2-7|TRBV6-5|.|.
TGTGCCAGCAGTCACCCGGACCGCGGGTACGAGCAGTACTTC
CASSHPDRGYEQYF
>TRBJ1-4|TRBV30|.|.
TGTGCCTGGAGTCTGGGAGCTCGGGAAAAACTGTTTTTT
CAWSLGAREKLFF
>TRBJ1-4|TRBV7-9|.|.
TGTGCCAGCAGCGGGGAGGCTAATGAAAAACTGTTTTTT
CASSGEANEKLFF
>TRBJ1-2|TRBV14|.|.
TGTGCCAGCAGCCCTGATCTACAGATCTATGGCTACACCTTC
CASSPDLQIYGYTF
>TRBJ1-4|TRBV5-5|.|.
TGTGCCAGCAGCCGGACTGTGGCAACTAATGAAAAACTGTTTTTT
CASSRTVATNEKLFF
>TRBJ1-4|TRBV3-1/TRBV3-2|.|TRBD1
TGTGCCAGCAGCTCCCGGACAGGGGTGAATGAAAAACTGTTTTTT
CASSSRTGVNEKLFF
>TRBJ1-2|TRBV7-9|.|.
TGTGCCAGCAGCCAAGAGGGCAGGGGTTGGTATGGCTACACCTTC
CASSQEGRGWYGYTF
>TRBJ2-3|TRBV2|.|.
TGTGCCAGCAGTGAGGAGACTAGTCTTCATACGCAGTATTTT
CASSEETSLHTQYF
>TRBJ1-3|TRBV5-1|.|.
TGCGCCAGCAGGGGTGACACCCACAGCTCTGGAAACACCATATATTTT
CASRGDTHSSGNTIYF
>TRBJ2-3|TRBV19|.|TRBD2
TGTGCCAGTAGTGCCGGGACTAGCCCCGCAGATACGCAGTATTTT
CASSAGTSPADTQYF
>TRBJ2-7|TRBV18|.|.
TGTGCCAGCTCACTTACGGGAGTCGCCACCGAGCAGTACTTC
CASSLTGVATEQYF
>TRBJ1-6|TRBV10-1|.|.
TGCGCCAGCAGTGCACAGGGTAGGAATTCACCCCTCCACTTT
CASSAQGRNSPLHF
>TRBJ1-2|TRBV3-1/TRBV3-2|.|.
TGTGCCAGCAGCCAAGATTCTCAGGGCTACACCTTC
CASSQDSQGYTF
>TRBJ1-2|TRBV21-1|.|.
TGTGCCAGGGCGGCGGGGGCGGAAGCTTATGGCTACACCTTC
CARAAGAEAYGYTF
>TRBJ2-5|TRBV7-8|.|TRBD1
TGTGCCAGCAGCTTAGCGGACAGGGGGGAGACCCAGTACTTC
CASSLADRGETQYF
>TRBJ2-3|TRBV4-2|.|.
TGTGCCAGCAGCCAAGATCCAGGAGGAGATACGCAGTATTTT
CASSQDPGGDTQYF
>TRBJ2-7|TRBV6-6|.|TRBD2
TGTGCCAGCAGTCGCAGGGAGGGCGACGAGCAGTACTTC
CASSRREGDEQYF
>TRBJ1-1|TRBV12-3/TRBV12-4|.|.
TGTGCCAGCACGCCGGGAGTGAACACTGAAGCTTTCTTT
CASTPGVNTEAFF
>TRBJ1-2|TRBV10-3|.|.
TGTGCCATCAGTGAAGGACTCAACTATGGCTACACCTTC
CAISEGLNYGYTF
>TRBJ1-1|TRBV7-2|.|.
TGTGCCAGCAATAGGGAGGGGCTCACTGAAGCTTTCTTT
CASNREGLTEAFF
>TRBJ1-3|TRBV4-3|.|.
TGCGCCAGCAGCCAAGATTTAGCTGGAAACACCATATATTTT
CASSQDLAGNTIYF
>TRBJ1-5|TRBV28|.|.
TGTGCCAGCAGACTACAGGGAGGGGGCAATCAGCCCCAGCATTTT
CASRLQGGGNQPQHF
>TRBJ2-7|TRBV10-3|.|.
TGTGCCATCAGTGAGAATCAGGACTACTACGAGCAGTACTTC
CAISENQDYYEQYF
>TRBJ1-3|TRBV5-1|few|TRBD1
TGCGCCACCTTGAAACAGGGGGCACTGCGGGGAAACACCATATATTTT
CATLKQGALRGNTIYF
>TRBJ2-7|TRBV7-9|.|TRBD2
TGTGCCAGCAGCTTAGGTGGGGGACTAGCCTACGAGCAGTACTTC
CASSLGGGLAYEQYF
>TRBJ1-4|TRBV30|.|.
TGTGCCTGGATACAGGGAAGGGGTGAAAAACTGTTTTTT
CAWIQGRGEKLFF
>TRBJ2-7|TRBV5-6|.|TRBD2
TGTGCCAGCAGCCCTGGTCCCGGGACTAGCGGGGTCGAGTACTTC
CASSPGPGTSGVEYF
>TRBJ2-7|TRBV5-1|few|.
TGCGCCAGCAGCTTTGACCCAGGGCTTGCCTACGAGCAGTACTTC
CASSFDPGLAYEQYF
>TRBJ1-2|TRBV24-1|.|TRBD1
TGTGCCACCAGTGATAACGGACAGGATAACTATGGCTACACCTTC
CATSDNGQDNYGYTF
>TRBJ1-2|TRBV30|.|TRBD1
TGTGCCTGGAGTGTAAGGCGGGACAGCTATGGCTACACCTTC
CAWSVRRDSYGYTF